The 23 T cell receptor beta chains presented below share a single source sample, sequenced in a study of cytomegalovirus exposure and HLA in healthy donors. 13 Jbeta primers and 60 Vbeta primers were used for the PCR. Sequencing was performed with immunoSEQ multiplex PCR; in TCRdb, only in-frame clones are kept and a portion is missing. The sample holds approximately 150,000 clones, around 75% seen once. Sequencing input: PBMCs. These receptor sequences come from a man aged 18 to 30 in good health and CMV-seropositive.

The CDR3: CASSVSYDPQGSYEQYF. CDR3 nucleotide sequence: TGTGCCAGCAGTGTTTCCTATGACCCCCAGGGATCCTACGAGCAGTACTTC. The rearrangement links TRBV2 to TRBJ2-7; D might be TRBD1 (5 bases). Germline values: CDR1 SNHLY, CDR2 FYNNEI. Trimming stripped 4 bases from V and 1 base from J, with 20 bases between. This CDR3 spans 17 amino acids. Complete variable domain (other parts from reference TRBV2 and TRBJ2-7): EPEVTQTPSHQVTQMGQEVILRCVPISNHLYFYWYRQILGQKVEFLVSFYNNEISEKSEIFDDQFSVERPDGSNFTLKIRSTKLEDSAMYFCASSVSYDPQGSYEQYFGPGTRLTVT.

The chain has TRBV2 and TRBJ2-7; 7 nucleotides align to TRBD2. With V trimmed by 6 bases and J by 0 bases, 14 bases remained unmatched. Germline values: CDR1 SNHLY, CDR2 FYNNEI. CDR3 size: 17 residues. The DNA for the CDR3 is TGTGCCAGCAGACCCCTGACGGCTAGCGGCACCTCCTACGAGCAGTACTTC. It is translated as CASRPLTASGTSYEQYF.

This CDR3 is CASSDGSGRSETQYF. CDR3 bases: TGTGCCAGCAGTGATGGTAGCGGGAGATCGGAGACCCAGTACTTC. The chain recombines TRBV6-1 with TRBJ2-5; 9 bases line up with TRBD2. V dropped 3 bases and J dropped 5; count of bases not matched to a gene: 7. Looked up from germline, CDR1 is MNHNS and CDR2 is SASEGT. The CDR3 runs to 15 residues.

The CDR3 here is CASSPTGGNQPQHF. CDR3 in DNA: TGTGCCAGTAGCCCTACAGGGGGGAATCAGCCCCAGCATTTT. V gene TRBV19 combines with J gene TRBJ1-5, with TRBD1 identical over 8 bases. CDR3 length: 14 amino acids. Germline values: CDR1 LNHDA, CDR2 SQIVND (reference sequence). The V and J ends lost 6 bases and 4 bases, in that order; junction bases with no gene match: 5.

V and J are TRBV6-5 and TRBJ2-7, with D perhaps matching TRBD2 (6 bases). Germline V gene sequence: CDR1 MNHEY, CDR2 SVGAGI. The V and J ends lost 6 bases and 0 bases respectively, with 15 bases between them. The CDR3 has 15 amino acids. Here the CDR3 DNA reads TGTGCCAGCAGACATCTAGCGCGAAGCTCCTACGAGCAGTACTTC. Protein product: CASRHLARSSYEQYF.

The table lists this clone with a count of one. The CDR3 is CASSQTPSYGYTF. The CDR3 DNA reads TGTGCCAGCAGCCAAACTCCCTCCTATGGCTACACCTTC. The chain is built from TRBV7-2 and TRBJ1-2; D not certain. Per the germline V gene, CDR1 is SGHTA and CDR2 is FQGNSA. The CDR3 covers 13 residues. V was clipped by 5 bases and J by 4 bases, with 11 bases between them. Drawing the rest from reference TRBV7-2 and TRBJ1-2, the complete variable domain is GAGVSQSPSNKVTEKGKDVELRCDPISGHTALYWYRQSLGQGLEFLIYFQGNSAPDKSGLPSDRFSAERTGGSVSTLTIQRTQQEDSAVYLCASSQTPSYGYTFGSGTRLTVV.

The rearrangement joins TRBV28 to TRBJ2-7; 7 positions match TRBD1. Germline loops: CDR1 MDHEN, CDR2 SYDVKM. Trimming cost V 6 bases and J 3 bases; bases outside gene matches: 14. This CDR3 has 16 amino acids. The CDR3 DNA is TGTGCCAGCAGCACTTATGTGGGACAGCCTCTCTACGAGCAGTACTTC. Translation gives CASSTYVGQPLYEQYF.

In this sample, this clone turned up once. V and J are TRBV10-3 and TRBJ2-3, with 7 bases that match TRBD1. Germline V gives CDR1 ENHRY, CDR2 SYGVKD. CDR3 size: 18 residues. With V trimmed by 2 bases and J by 0 bases, 11 bases remained unmatched. CDR3 sequence: CAISERNPGQLSTDTQYF. The CDR3 nucleotides read TGTGCCATCAGTGAGCGGAATCCGGGACAGCTAAGCACAGATACGCAGTATTTT.

This chain joins TRBV5-1 and TRBJ1-2; D is possibly TRBD1 (5 bases). The ends were cut back, 4 bases at V and 2 bases at J, with 12 bases in the middle. CDR3 length equals 14 residues. Germline V gives CDR1 SGHRS, CDR2 YFSETQ. The CDR3 reads CASSPQGSNYGYTF. CDR3 nucleotide sequence: TGCGCCAGCAGCCCGCAGGGATCCAACTATGGCTACACCTTC.

The chain uses TRBV30 and TRBJ2-7; D unclear. The CDR3 runs 13 residues. Trimming took off 1 base at V and 0 bases at J, with 7 bases between the two ends. Germline V gene lookup returns CDR1 GTSNPN and CDR2 SVGIG (reference sequence). CDR3 coding DNA: TGTGCCTGGAGTGAACAGAGCTCCTACGAGCAGTACTTC. This sequence encodes CAWSEQSSYEQYF.

In regard to this clone: Germline is not matched at one junction end, which may reflect a read error. V gene TRBV11-1 combines with J gene TRBJ2-2; 9 bases fit TRBD1. The CDR3 extends over 16 amino acids. Germline V gives CDR1 SGHAT, CDR2 FQDESV (reference sequence). This chain's CDR3 is CASSLDRGFRTGELFF. The CDR3 coding sequence is TGTGCCAGCAGTTTAGACAGGGGGTTTCGGACCGGGGAGCTGTTTTTT.

This clone showed up just a few times. J is TRBJ1-4 and V is TRBV18; D is possibly TRBD1 (5 bases). V dropped 3 bases and J dropped 8 bases, with 16 bases sitting between them. The CDR3 extends over 15 amino acids. Germline values: CDR1 KGHSH, CDR2 LQKENI. The CDR3 sequence: CASSPDLGGNEKLFF. CDR3 nucleotides: TGTGCCAGCTCACCCGACCTTGGGGGGAACGAAAAACTGTTTTTT.

This clone was counted only a few times. The V and J genes are TRBV5-1 and TRBJ2-3, with TRBD2 matching over 8 bases. The V gene end was trimmed by 0 bases and the J gene end by 1 base; junction bases not matched to a gene: 4. CDR3 length: 16 amino acids. Per germline, CDR1 SGHRS and CDR2 YFSETQ. This CDR3 reads CASSLESGRGTDTQYF. CDR3 nucleotide sequence: TGCGCCAGCAGCTTGGAAAGCGGGAGAGGCACAGATACGCAGTATTTT.

The chain employs TRBV7-2 and TRBJ2-5, with 9 positions matching TRBD2. The CDR3 totals 14 residues. V shed 5 bases and J 3 bases; nucleotides not matched to a gene: 4. Germline V gene lookup returns CDR1 SGHTA and CDR2 FQGNSA. Written as DNA, the CDR3 is TGTGCCAGCAGCCTATCTAGCGGGAAAGAGACCCAGTACTTC. It translates to CASSLSSGKETQYF.

The genes are TRBV29-1 and TRBJ2-1, with TRBD2 identical over 10 bases. Trimming at V came to 7 bases and at J to 7 bases, leaving 13 bases not matched to a gene. CDR1 and CDR2 from the germline V gene are SQVTM and ANQGSEA. The CDR3 runs to 15 residues. CDR3 sequence reads: CSAQAGGHRLNEQFF. DNA for the CDR3: TGCAGCGCACAAGCGGGAGGGCACAGGTTGAATGAGCAGTTCTTC.

Concerning this clone itself: Other DNA variants within this sample encode the same CDR3. The rearrangement uses TRBV6-6 and TRBJ2-3, with D perhaps TRBD1 (5 bases). This CDR3 contains 15 residues. The V gene lost 0 bases and the J gene lost 4 bases, with 11 bases spanning the gap. Germline V lookup: CDR1 MNHNY, CDR2 SVGAGI (reference sequence). CDR3 amino acids: CASSYSSGQPDTQYF. The CDR3 DNA reads TGTGCCAGCAGTTACTCATCCGGACAACCAGATACGCAGTATTTT.

The V and J genes are TRBV6-5 and TRBJ2-3; D remains unclear. The CDR3 length is 14 residues. Germline V gene lookup returns CDR1 MNHEY and CDR2 SVGAGI. V lost 2 bases to trimming and J lost 1 base, with 7 bases between them. The CDR3 nucleotides are TGTGCCAGCAGTTACGAGAGTCGCACAGATACGCAGTATTTT. The encoded protein is CASSYESRTDTQYF.

This chain uses TRBV10-3 with TRBJ2-5, with TRBD2 as a possible D gene (5 bases). Germline V CDR1 and CDR2: ENHRY, SYGVKD. V was shortened by 0 bases and J by 6 bases, with 20 bases between the two germline ends. The CDR3 has 17 residues. The CDR3 region is CAISESWGSGSLKTQYF. CDR3 sequence (DNA): TGTGCCATCAGTGAGTCGTGGGGTAGTGGGAGTCTGAAGACCCAGTACTTC.

The V and J genes are TRBV6-5 and TRBJ2-2; the match to TRBD2 covers 12 bases. V lost 6 bases, J lost 4 bases, and 3 bases stayed unmatched. The CDR3 totals 15 residues. The germline CDR1 and CDR2 sequences are MNHEY and SVGAGI. CDR3 DNA sequence: TGTGCCAGCAGCGGACTAGCGGGGATCACCGGGGAGCTGTTTTTT. Residues: CASSGLAGITGELFF.

This chain connects TRBV18 to TRBJ1-4; no firm D call. CDR3 size: 15 residues. From germline, CDR1 is KGHSH and CDR2 LQKENI. V gave up 0 bases and J gave up 6 bases, with 11 bases separating them. The DNA of the CDR3 is TGTGCCAGCTCACCACCGGGGAGGGAAGATGAAAAACTGTTTTTT. As protein: CASSPPGREDEKLFF.

This CDR3 is CASSLTGAGANVLTF. The CDR3 DNA follows: TGTGCCAGTAGCTTGACAGGGGCTGGGGCCAACGTCCTGACTTTC. V gene TRBV19 combines with J gene TRBJ2-6; TRBD1 matches 8 bases. This CDR3 has 15 amino acids. Germline V gene data show CDR1 as LNHDA and CDR2 as SQIVND (reference sequence). The V and J ends lost 6 bases and 2 bases, in that order; junction bases with no gene match: 3.

This clone was seen once. V gene TRBV5-1 combines with J gene TRBJ2-1, with 10 bases fitting TRBD2. V gave up 4 bases and J gave up 1 base; unmatched junction bases: 5. The CDR3 runs to 16 residues. Per the germline V gene, CDR1 is SGHRS and CDR2 is YFSETQ. In nucleotides, the CDR3 is TGCGCCAGCAGCAGGACTAGCGGTGGGTCCTACAATGAGCAGTTCTTC. It specifies CASSRTSGGSYNEQFF.

The chain is built from TRBV15 and TRBJ1-1; 9 bases agree with TRBD1. In germline, CDR1 is LNHNV, CDR2 YYDKDF (reference sequence). This CDR3 spans 13 amino acids. V dropped 5 bases and J dropped 10; count of bases not matched to a gene: 8. The CDR3 nucleotides read TGTGCCACCAGCCCCCGGGACAGGGTAGGAGCTTTCTTT. It translates to CATSPRDRVGAFF.